These T cell receptor beta chains were read from a single sample in a study of CD8 T cells in Susac syndrome. TCRdb reanalysed the immunoSEQ multiplex PCR reads using MiXCR and keeps one entry per CDR3 protein. The sample lists tens of thousands of distinct CDR3 sequences; around 93% were seen once. Sequencing was carried out using CD8+ T cells from PBMCs. These receptors originate from a human donor with Susac syndrome. CDR3s include the opening cysteine and the closing phenylalanine or tryptophan.

cdr3_aa,v_call
CASSPEGTSYGYTF,TRBV6-4
CASSLMGLAVYEQYF,TRBV13
CSVGLLVTYNEQFF,TRBV29-1
CASSVRDRDYEQYF,TRBV27
CASSLTSGLADNNEQFF,TRBV7-6
CSAGTGGNNEQFF,TRBV20-1
CASSPRSAGSSYEQYF,TRBV7-8
CSVQTTPDEQFF,TRBV29-1
CASGLVPGEDTQYF,TRBV12-5
CASSFTSGGTDTQYF,TRBV5-6
CASSVGPGGNTIYF,TRBV4-1
CASSQPGRAYGYTF,TRBV4-1
CASSPRLNPNEKLFF,TRBV9
CASSDSRGPTDTQYF,TRBV25-1
CASSGSWGNEQFF,TRBV9
CASSSAGGIYEQYF,TRBV28
CSAAGDPRLPLSYGYTF,TRBV20-1
CASSFGGNYEQYF,TRBV28
CASSEGVDGQPQHF,TRBV2
CASSLDLADEFDGEQYF,TRBV11-2
CASGDRGTDTQYF,TRBV7-3
CASSLSLLRGVGETQYF,TRBV13
CASSAPNRGAKNIQYF,TRBV7-9
CASTPRGSSYEQYF,TRBV28
CASSLVVGGKNTEAFF,TRBV7-2